Only a few counts were recorded for the clone carrying this T cell receptor beta chain. Its antigen is not known. V shed 5 bases and J 5 bases; nucleotides not matched to a gene: 10. CDR1 and CDR2 from the germline V gene are MRHNA and SNTAGT. The CDR3 extends over 16 amino acids. These data are taken from a study of T cell repertoires in cytomegalovirus infection. At the level of the study: It was the public TCR beta signatures that indicated both CMV infection and matching HLA type. Study-wide results and limits: HLA-C-restricted CMV clonotypes gave the most frequent clonotype in two of eight donors. Identification of carriers of CMV plus the relevant HLA was performed using cumulative public TCR beta family frequency.

Each CDR3 protein is one row after TCRdb ran MiXCR on the reads. The sample yields approximately 630,000 distinct CDR3 sequences, approximately 24% seen once. The chain uses TRBV6-4 and TRBJ2-1; 9 nucleotides line up with TRBD1. This clonotype was sampled from a human donor in good health (CMV status not recorded). Some clones in this sample may be carry-over from other donors' samples. Sequenced input: CD8+ T cells from PBMCs. CDR3 DNA sequence: TGTGCCAGCAGTTCCTGGACAGGGGACCCGAACAATGAGCAGTTCTTC. It specifies CASSSWTGDPNNEQFF.